These 22 T cell receptor beta chains came from one sample sequenced in a study of T and B cells in COVID-19 patients. From blood, about 240-550 ng of genomic DNA served as TRB template. TRB rearrangements were amplified by multiplex PCR with BIOMED2 TRB-A/B primers. From the multiplex PCR reads, TCRdb called clonotypes with MiXCR, one entry per CDR3 protein. Of thousands of distinct CDR3 sequences in the sample, about 30% were seen once. The sequenced material came from blood. All receptors derive from a human donor with active COVID-19.

By share, this clonotype counts as medium-sized. CDR3 sequence reads: CASSLEVEAPDTQYF. DNA for the CDR3: TGTGCCAGCAGCTTGGAGGTAGAAGCCCCAGATACGCAGTATTTT. The chain recombines TRBV5-4 with TRBJ2-3; unclear D gene. Germline V gene lookup returns CDR1 SGHNT and CDR2 YYREEE (reference sequence). V was shortened by 0 bases and J by 4 bases, with 12 bases between the two germline ends. This CDR3 spans 15 amino acids.

This clonotype qualifies as medium-sized (0.01 to 0.1%). This sequence joins TRBV11-1 and TRBJ2-1, with 15 bases lining up with TRBD2. The CDR3 runs 18 residues. With 3 bases clipped from V and 10 bases from J, the junction kept 13 bases outside the gene matches. The germline gives CDR1 SGHAT, CDR2 FQDESV (reference sequence). The DNA for the CDR3 is TGTGCCAGCAGCTTGCCGGGACTAGCGGGGGGCCCAGTGGGAGAGCAGTTCTTC. Protein: CASSLPGLAGGPVGEQFF.

By share, this clonotype counts as medium-sized. The CDR3 protein is CASRGVGLTDTQYF. CDR3 nucleotide sequence: TGTGCCAGCAGGGGAGTGGGGTTGACAGATACGCAGTATTTT. The V and J genes are TRBV6-5 and TRBJ2-3; tentative D call: TRBD2 (5 bases). Germline V gives CDR1 MNHEY, CDR2 SVGAGI. Trimming removed 6 bases from V and 3 bases from J, with 13 bases in between. This CDR3 has 14 amino acids.

This chain connects TRBV2 to TRBJ1-5, with a possible D match to TRBD1 (5 bases). The CDR3 runs to 15 residues. The germline CDR1 and CDR2 sequences are SNHLY and FYNNEI. V gave up 6 bases and J gave up 4 bases, with 16 bases separating them. This CDR3 is CASSQGLSDNQPQHF. The CDR3, as DNA: TGTGCCAGCAGCCAGGGACTCAGCGATAATCAGCCCCAGCATTTT.

The chain has TRBV18 and TRBJ1-5, with 10 bases lining up with TRBD1. Germline loops: CDR1 KGHSH, CDR2 LQKENI. V shed 0 bases and J 4 bases; nucleotides not matched to a gene: 3. The CDR3 contains 16 residues. CDR3 DNA sequence: TGTGCCAGCTCACCACCTGGGGGACAGGGGAATCAGCCCCAGCATTTT. Translation gives CASSPPGGQGNQPQHF.

This clonotype is deemed medium-sized. V and J are TRBV6-6 and TRBJ2-3, with D maybe TRBD1 (6 bases). Trimming stripped 5 bases from V and 3 bases from J, with 15 bases between. This CDR3 contains 15 residues. Germline values: CDR1 MNHNY, CDR2 SVGAGI (reference sequence). The DNA of the CDR3 is TGTGCCAGCAGTACCCCGGGGACACAGACAGATACGCAGTATTTT. Its translation: CASSTPGTQTDTQYF.

This clonotype ranks as medium-sized. This chain uses TRBV6-2 or TRBV6-3 with TRBJ2-2; 8 bases line up with TRBD1. The CDR3 covers 18 residues. Trimming cost V 6 bases and J 0 bases; bases outside gene matches: 12. The germline gives CDR1 MNHEY, CDR2 SVGEGT. DNA for the CDR3: TGTGCCAGCAGAGACATCCTACGACAGGGGACGAACACCGGGGAGCTGTTTTTT. Translating gives CASRDILRQGTNTGELFF.

The chain is built from TRBV20-1 and TRBJ2-3, with a possible D match to TRBD1 (5 bases). This CDR3 contains 18 residues. The V and J ends lost 3 bases and 2 bases respectively, with 24 bases between them. From germline, CDR1 is DFQATT and CDR2 SNEGSKA (reference sequence). CDR3 region: CSASPGWAGPTSTDTQYF. The CDR3 nucleotides are TGCAGTGCTAGCCCTGGTTGGGCAGGGCCTACATCCACAGATACGCAGTATTTT.

This rearrangement joins TRBV20-1 to TRBJ2-1; 15 bases are a match to TRBD2. In germline, CDR1 is DFQATT, CDR2 SNEGSKA (reference sequence). The CDR3 has 18 amino acids. V was pared by 2 bases and J by 10 bases, with 15 bases of the junction left unmatched. The CDR3 sequence is CSARPGLAGGAGGREQFF. Here the CDR3 DNA reads TGCAGTGCTAGACCGGGACTAGCGGGGGGAGCGGGAGGTAGGGAGCAGTTCTTC.

This clonotype rates as medium-sized (0.01 to 0.1%). The chain uses TRBV19 and TRBJ2-7; the D gene is possibly TRBD2 (6 bases). Germline V gene data show CDR1 as LNHDA and CDR2 as SQIVND (reference sequence). The length of the CDR3 is 13 residues. The V end was cut by 5 bases, the J end by 3 bases, with 11 bases between. CDR3 sequence (DNA): TGTGCCAGTAGTGTCCAGGGACTCTACGAGCAGTACTTC. This sequence encodes CASSVQGLYEQYF.

In regard to this clonotype: One end of the junction varies from germline; a read error may be responsible. V and J are TRBV27 and TRBJ2-7; 10 nucleotides line up with TRBD1. Germline CDR1 reads MNHEY; CDR2 reads SMNVEV (reference sequence). The CDR3 sequence is 14 residues long. CDR3 residues: CASSPGTGEYEQYF. In nucleotides, the CDR3 is TGCGCCAGCAGCCCCGGGACAGGGGAGTACGAGCAGTACTTC.

This clonotype is judged medium-sized. V and J are TRBV6-5 and TRBJ2-7, with 8 bases aligning to TRBD2. The V segment lost 0 bases and the J segment 3 bases; nucleotides outside the gene matches: 4. Germline V gives CDR1 MNHEY, CDR2 SVGAGI. This CDR3 is built from 15 residues. CDR3 nucleotides: TGTGCCAGCAGTTACTCTACGGGGGGGGGCTACGAGCAGTACTTC. It specifies CASSYSTGGGYEQYF.

The V call is TRBV11-2, the J call TRBJ2-5; 7 bases fit TRBD1. Trimming removed 1 base from V and 5 bases from J; junction bases left unmatched: 16. Germline CDR1 reads SGHAT; CDR2 reads FQNNGV. CDR3 length equals 18 residues. For the CDR3, the DNA is TGTGCCAGCAGCTTAGTCCGAGGACAGGCTCGAGGTGCCGAGACCCAGTACTTC. This codes for CASSLVRGQARGAETQYF.

Sample share makes this clonotype medium-sized. V gene TRBV6-1 combines with J gene TRBJ2-1; 7 nucleotides align to TRBD2. V trimming: 1 base; J trimming: 5 bases; junction bases outside the gene matches: 5. Germline CDR1 reads MNHNS; CDR2 reads SASEGT. CDR3 length: 15 residues. For the CDR3, the DNA is TGTGCCAGCAGTGAAGGGTCTAGCGGTAACAATGAGCAGTTCTTC. Protein product: CASSEGSSGNNEQFF.

This clonotype has a single count. This clone may be a read error of a much larger clone one base away. The genes are TRBV19 and TRBJ2-5; D is tentatively TRBD1 or TRBD2 (5 bases each). The CDR3 length is 13 residues. Germline CDR1 and CDR2: LNHDA and SQIVND (reference sequence). The CDR3 spells CASSILRGEAQYF. DNA for the CDR3: TGTGCCAGTAGTATATTGAGGGGAGAGGCCCAGTACTTC.

Relative to its sample, this clonotype is medium-sized. The chain uses TRBV19 and TRBJ1-6, with TRBD1 matching over 7 bases. The CDR3 consists of 17 residues. Trimming took 5 bases from V and 8 from J; bases not matched to a gene: 15. Germline values: CDR1 LNHDA, CDR2 SQIVND (reference sequence). The CDR3 spells CASSPRYGQGDDSPLHF. The DNA of the CDR3 is TGTGCCAGTAGTCCTCGTTATGGCCAGGGGGACGATTCACCCCTCCACTTT.

This clonotype has only a few counts. V and J are TRBV5-4 and TRBJ1-1; D is uncertain. The V end lost 1 base, the J end lost 1 base, and 8 bases lay between the germline ends. CDR3 length: 14 residues. The germline gives CDR1 SGHNT, CDR2 YYREEE (reference sequence). The CDR3 nucleotides read TGTGCCAGCAGCTTGTTAGGGAAGAACACTGAAGCTTTCTTT. It translates to CASSLLGKNTEAFF. The complete variable domain, with remaining parts taken from reference TRBV5-4 and TRBJ1-1, reads ETGVTQSPTHLIKTRGQQVTLRCSSQSGHNTVSWYQQALGQGPQFIFQYYREEENGRGNFPPRFSGLQFPNYSSELNVNALELDDSALYLCASSLLGKNTEAFFGQGTRLTVV.

This chain connects TRBV5-6 to TRBJ2-3; 9 bases align to TRBD2. The V and J ends lost 4 bases and 2 bases, in that order; junction bases with no gene match: 11. Per germline, CDR1 SGHDT and CDR2 YYEEEE. The CDR3 spans 17 residues. CDR3 in DNA: TGTGCCAGCAGCAACTTACCACTAGCGGGTCACACAGATACGCAGTATTTT. Its protein is CASSNLPLAGHTDTQYF. The variable domain in full, with the rest retrieved from reference TRBV5-6 and TRBJ2-3, is DAGVTQSPTHLIKTRGQQVTLRCSPKSGHDTVSWYQQALGQGPQFIFQYYEEEERQRGNFPDRFSGHQFPNYSSELNVNALLLGDSALYLCASSNLPLAGHTDTQYFGPGTRLTVL.

This clonotype has just a few counts. The J gene is TRBJ2-5, the V gene TRBV12-3 or TRBV12-4; maybe TRBD1 (5 bases). V dropped 6 bases and J dropped 2 bases, with 7 bases sitting between them. The CDR3 sequence is 12 residues long. The CDR3 sequence: CASRTEQETQYF. The DNA for the CDR3 is TGTGCCAGCAGGACAGAACAAGAGACCCAGTACTTC.

In DNA form, the CDR3 reads TGTGCCAGCAGTGATAGGGCCGATTCCTACAATGAGCAGTTCTTC. This codes for CASSDRADSYNEQFF. This chain links TRBV6-4 with TRBJ2-1; no clear D. Looked up from germline, CDR1 is MRHNA and CDR2 is SNTAGT. This CDR3 is 15 amino acids long. V lost 3 bases, J lost 1 base, and 10 bases lay in between.

The chain is built from TRBV13 and TRBJ2-3, with 12 bases matching TRBD2. The germline V gene has CDR1 PRHDT and CDR2 FYEKMQ (reference sequence). The CDR3 totals 17 residues. V lost 5 bases to trimming and J lost 5 bases; unmatched junction nucleotides: 11. The CDR3 protein is CASSRGFKTSGGDTQYF. The CDR3 DNA reads as TGTGCCAGCAGCAGAGGGTTTAAGACTAGCGGGGGAGATACGCAGTATTTT.

The V and J genes are TRBV27 and TRBJ2-7, with D perhaps being TRBD1 or TRBD2 (5 bases each). V gave up 6 bases and J gave up 1 base, with 19 bases separating them. CDR1 and CDR2 (germline): MNHEY, SMNVEV (reference sequence). The CDR3 spans 16 residues. This CDR3 reads CASSPHLGDGSYEQYF. As DNA, the CDR3 is TGTGCCAGCAGCCCTCACCTTGGGGACGGATCCTACGAGCAGTACTTC.